These 29 T cell receptor beta chains were sequenced from one sample in a study of T-cell reconstitution after alpha-beta-depleted transplantation in children. TCRbeta library construction was performed incorporating unique molecular identifiers. TCRdb analysed the PCR reads with MiXCR anew, one entry per CDR3 protein. The sample contains around 580,000 distinct CDR3 sequences, over 20% of which appear only once. The source material was PBMCs, sampled before TCRalphabeta/CD19-depleted stem cell transplant. The receptors come from a boy under three years old with Wiskott-Aldrich syndrome, due to receive a stem cell transplant.

V is TRBV7-9 and J is TRBJ2-4; 7 nucleotides agree with TRBD1. The CDR3 spans 15 residues. Germline V gives CDR1 SEHNR, CDR2 FQNEAQ (reference sequence). With 5 bases clipped from V and 2 bases from J, the junction kept 6 bases outside the gene matches. The CDR3 DNA reads TGTGCCAGCAGCCCCCTAGGGGGCTCCAAAAACATTCAGTACTTC. Translation: CASSPLGGSKNIQYF.

The rearrangement links TRBV9 to TRBJ2-1; 10 bases are a match to TRBD2. Germline assignment: CDR1 SGDLS and CDR2 YYNGEE. The CDR3 is 16 residues long. Trimming at V came to 0 bases and at J to 3 bases, leaving 3 bases not matched to a gene. The CDR3 loop is CASSVVGLAVYNEQFF. CDR3 nucleotides: TGTGCCAGCAGCGTAGTCGGACTAGCGGTCTACAATGAGCAGTTCTTC.

To note about this clonotype: This may be a read error, as it is one base from a much larger clone. The chain has TRBV5-1 and TRBJ2-6; the match to TRBD1 covers 7 bases. J gave up 2 bases and V 4 bases, and 3 bases lay outside the gene matches. Germline loops: CDR1 SGHRS, CDR2 YFSETQ. This CDR3 comprises 15 residues. CDR3 in amino acids: CASSADRAGANVLTF. The CDR3 DNA sequence: TGCGCCAGCAGCGCCGACAGGGCTGGGGCCAACGTCCTGACTTTC.

Only a few counts were recorded for this clonotype. The V call is TRBV20-1, the J call TRBJ2-1, with no clear D. The CDR3 sequence is 12 residues long. Trimming shortened V by 6 bases and J by 15 bases, and 21 bases separated the two germline ends. The germline V gene has CDR1 DFQATT and CDR2 SNEGSKA (reference sequence). The CDR3 reads CSAERAASEAFF. DNA for the CDR3: TGCAGTGCCGAGCGAGCCGCCAGCGAGGCGTTCTTC.

This clonotype has a handful of counts. The rearrangement joins TRBV12-3 or TRBV12-4 to TRBJ2-4; 9 bases are a match to TRBD2. V was clipped by 5 bases and J by 6 bases; unmatched bases: 8. The CDR3 has 15 amino acids. The CDR3 DNA is TGTGCCAGCAGTGCGACTAGCGGATGGGGAAACATTCAGTACTTC. Translating it yields CASSATSGWGNIQYF.

There are a few counts of this clonotype. The V and J genes are TRBV6-1 and TRBJ1-1, with D unclear. There are 10 residues in the CDR3. V was trimmed by 8 bases and J by 10 bases, leaving 11 bases between them. In germline, CDR1 is MNHNS, CDR2 SASEGT. The CDR3 spells CASEEGSAFF. The DNA for the CDR3 is TGTGCCAGCGAGGAGGGCTCAGCTTTCTTT.

This chain uses TRBV6-1 with TRBJ2-2; 8 nucleotides match TRBD2. Per germline, CDR1 MNHNS and CDR2 SASEGT. The CDR3 spans 15 residues. V dropped 6 bases and J dropped 3; count of bases not matched to a gene: 6. The chain's CDR3 is CASSTGLGYTGELFF. The CDR3 nucleotides read TGTGCCAGCAGCACGGGACTAGGGTACACCGGGGAGCTGTTTTTT.

The gene calls are TRBV27 and TRBJ2-7; D is possibly TRBD2 (5 bases). The CDR3 spans 14 residues. From germline, CDR1 is MNHEY and CDR2 SMNVEV (reference sequence). V gave up 1 base and J gave up 6 bases, with 13 bases separating them. For the CDR3, the DNA is TGTGCCAGCAGTTTATTGAGAGCGGAAGCCGAGCAGTACTTC. Amino acids: CASSLLRAEAEQYF.

This clonotype was observed a few times. This sequence joins TRBV20-1 and TRBJ2-1, with TRBD2 matching 7 bases. J lost 3 bases, V lost 6 bases, and 2 bases had no gene match. Germline values: CDR1 DFQATT, CDR2 SNEGSKA (reference sequence). The CDR3 loop spans 12 amino acids. CDR3 coding DNA: TGCAGTGCGCGGGGGAACTACAATGAGCAGTTCTTC. Its translation is CSARGNYNEQFF.

The genes are TRBV14 and TRBJ2-5, with TRBD2 matching 9 bases. V was clipped by 1 base and J by 2 bases; unmatched bases: 5. The CDR3 is made up of 16 amino acids. CDR1 and CDR2 from the germline V gene are SGHDN and FVKESK. DNA of the CDR3: TGTGCCAGCAGCCAAGCCTTCACTAGCGGGCAAGAGACCCAGTACTTC. This encodes CASSQAFTSGQETQYF. Drawing the rest from reference TRBV14 and TRBJ2-5, the complete variable domain is EAGVTQFPSHSVIEKGQTVTLRCDPISGHDNLYWYRRVMGKEIKFLLHFVKESKQDESGMPNNRFLAERTGGTYSTLKVQPAELEDSGVYFCASSQAFTSGQETQYFGPGTRLLVL.

Only a few counts were recorded for this clonotype. The chain carries TRBV9 and TRBJ2-1; TRBD2 matches 10 bases. CDR3 length equals 17 residues. The V and J ends lost 3 bases and 6 bases, in that order; junction bases with no gene match: 12. Germline V CDR1 and CDR2: SGDLS, YYNGEE. The CDR3 loop reads CASSALGASGSLNEQFF. The CDR3 DNA sequence: TGTGCCAGCAGCGCGCTCGGGGCTAGCGGGAGCCTCAATGAGCAGTTCTTC. Variable domain in full (rest from reference TRBV9 and TRBJ2-1): DSGVTQTPKHLITATGQRVTLRCSPRSGDLSVYWYQQSLDQGLQFLIQYYNGEERAKGNILERFSAQQFPDLHSELNLSSLELGDSALYFCASSALGASGSLNEQFFGPGTRLTVL.

This clonotype has only a few counts. The CDR3 here is CASSPKTDSYEQYF. Here the CDR3 DNA reads TGTGCCAGCTCACCCAAGACAGATTCCTACGAGCAGTACTTC. The genes are TRBV18 and TRBJ2-7; weak D call: TRBD1 (5 bases). Germline assignment: CDR1 KGHSH and CDR2 LQKENI. Trimming cost V 3 bases and J 1 base, with 10 bases left between them. There are 14 residues in the CDR3.

This chain connects TRBV5-1 to TRBJ2-2; D is possibly TRBD1 (5 bases). Between the trimmed V and J ends, which lost 1 base and 4 bases, there was a span of 11 bases. Germline CDR1 and CDR2: SGHRS and YFSETQ. The CDR3 has 15 amino acids. CDR3 sequence (DNA): TGCGCCAGCAGCTTGACGATGGGGCCCACCGGGGAGCTGTTTTTT. Encoded protein: CASSLTMGPTGELFF. Filled out from reference TRBV5-1 and TRBJ2-2, the complete variable domain reads KAGVTQTPRYLIKTRGQQVTLSCSPISGHRSVSWYQQTPGQGLQFLFEYFSETQRNKGNFPGRFSGRQFSNSRSEMNVSTLELGDSALYLCASSLTMGPTGELFFGEGSRLTVL.

The sample holds one count of this clonotype. This chain connects TRBV28 to TRBJ2-3, with D perhaps being TRBD1 or TRBD2 (6 bases each). V gave up 3 bases and J gave up 0 bases, with 19 bases separating them. Germline CDR1 MDHEN, CDR2 SYDVKM. The CDR3 is 18 amino acids. The CDR3 reads CASSLGGQGTISTDTQYF. The CDR3 DNA is TGTGCCAGCAGTTTGGGGGGCCAGGGGACGATTAGCACAGATACGCAGTATTTT.

J is TRBJ2-7 and V is TRBV7-6; a possible D gene is TRBD1 (6 bases). Deletions cut 0 bases from V and 6 bases from J, with 15 bases between. CDR3 size: 15 residues. Germline values: CDR1 SGHVS, CDR2 FNYEAQ. The DNA of the CDR3 is TGTGCCAGCAGCTTAGCATCGGACAGAGCCAGCGAGCAGTACTTC. Its protein product is CASSLASDRASEQYF.

Worth noting for this clonotype: The junction departs from germline at one end; a sequencing error may be responsible. The chain uses TRBV5-1 and TRBJ2-1; 11 bases agree with TRBD2. The CDR3 contains 17 residues. Per germline, CDR1 SGHRS and CDR2 YFSETQ. The CDR3 is CASSFGLAGNLDNEHFF. The CDR3 DNA is TGCGCCAGCAGCTTTGGACTAGCGGGTAACTTAGACAATGAGCATTTCTTC. Variable domain in full (rest from reference TRBV5-1 and TRBJ2-1): KAGVTQTPRYLIKTRGQQVTLSCSPISGHRSVSWYQQTPGQGLQFLFEYFSETQRNKGNFPGRFSGRQFSNSRSEMNVSTLELGDSALYLCASSFGLAGNLDNEHFFGPGTRLTVL.

The chain links TRBV12-3 or TRBV12-4 to TRBJ2-3; a possible D gene is TRBD1 (5 bases). The length of the CDR3 is 14 residues. The germline V and J ends were trimmed by 2 bases and 2 bases, with 8 bases remaining between them. The CDR3 protein is CASSLQGHTDTQYF. CDR3 coding DNA: TGTGCCAGCAGTTTACAAGGACACACAGATACGCAGTATTTT.

The V and J genes are TRBV20-1 and TRBJ2-7; 7 bases are shared with TRBD1. CDR1 and CDR2 (germline): DFQATT, SNEGSKA (reference sequence). The CDR3 spans 14 residues. Trimming at V came to 5 bases and at J to 4 bases, leaving 11 bases not matched to a gene. CDR3 residues: CSASSDRDGYEQYF. CDR3 nucleotides: TGCAGTGCTTCGTCTGACAGGGATGGATACGAGCAGTACTTC.

The J gene is TRBJ2-5, the V gene TRBV20-1; 7 bases align to TRBD2. The CDR3 has 15 residues. Germline V lookup: CDR1 DFQATT, CDR2 SNEGSKA (reference sequence). J gave up 4 bases and V 1 base, and 9 bases lay outside the gene matches. CDR3 amino acids: CSARGGGRAGETQYF. The DNA for the CDR3 is TGCAGTGCTAGAGGAGGTGGGAGGGCCGGAGAGACCCAGTACTTC.

The V and J genes are TRBV6-1 and TRBJ1-1; 7 bases are a match to TRBD1. CDR1 and CDR2 from the germline V gene are MNHNS and SASEGT. CDR3 length: 13 residues. Losses at the gene ends were 8 bases for V and 4 bases for J; bases not matched to a gene: 7. The CDR3 loop is CASQRGLGTEAFF. CDR3 nucleotides: TGTGCCAGCCAAAGGGGGCTCGGCACTGAAGCTTTCTTT.

This clonotype appeared a few times. The rearrangement joins TRBV5-1 to TRBJ2-3, with TRBD2 matching over 7 bases. CDR3 length: 18 amino acids. Losses at the gene ends were 3 bases for V and 5 bases for J; bases not matched to a gene: 18. The germline gives CDR1 SGHRS, CDR2 YFSETQ. CDR3 region: CASSSTTRDYYNRDTQYF. The CDR3 region has the DNA TGCGCCAGCAGCTCAACCACCCGGGACTACTATAACCGAGATACGCAGTATTTT. The full variable domain, completed using reference TRBV5-1 and TRBJ2-3, is KAGVTQTPRYLIKTRGQQVTLSCSPISGHRSVSWYQQTPGQGLQFLFEYFSETQRNKGNFPGRFSGRQFSNSRSEMNVSTLELGDSALYLCASSSTTRDYYNRDTQYFGPGTRLTVL.

The rearrangement joins TRBV6-1 to TRBJ2-1; D unresolved. V was trimmed by 3 bases and J by 6 bases, leaving 15 bases between them. Per germline, CDR1 MNHNS and CDR2 SASEGT. CDR3 length equals 15 residues. The CDR3 is CASSDNLSPGNEQFF. CDR3 nucleotide sequence: TGTGCCAGCAGTGATAACTTATCCCCAGGCAATGAGCAGTTCTTC.

The chain carries TRBV4-2 and TRBJ1-1; the D gene is possibly TRBD1 (5 bases). CDR1 is LGHNA, CDR2 YNFKEQ, per germline. This CDR3 is built from 14 residues. Trimming shortened V by 0 bases and J by 6 bases, and 11 bases separated the two germline ends. The CDR3 is CASSQDLGEAEAFF. The DNA for the CDR3 is TGTGCCAGCAGCCAAGATTTAGGGGAGGCTGAAGCTTTCTTT.

In its sample, this clonotype was seen a few times. V and J are TRBV10-3 and TRBJ2-3; the match to TRBD1 covers 8 bases. From germline, CDR1 is ENHRY and CDR2 SYGVKD. The J segment lost 10 bases and the V segment lost 6 bases, leaving 3 bases of the junction unmatched. The length of the CDR3 is 11 residues. The CDR3 DNA reads TGTGCCATCAGCGGACAGGGAGCGCAGTATTTT. Protein: CAISGQGAQYF.

This clonotype showed up just a few times. The chain carries TRBV10-3 and TRBJ2-1; 8 bases agree with TRBD2. This CDR3 spans 14 amino acids. Germline values: CDR1 ENHRY, CDR2 SYGVKD. The J segment lost 9 bases and the V segment lost 2 bases, leaving 6 bases of the junction unmatched. The CDR3 sequence: CAISERAGDSEQFF. CDR3 coding DNA: TGTGCCATCAGTGAGAGAGCGGGAGATAGTGAGCAGTTCTTC.

This clonotype was seen only a few times. This chain links TRBV9 with TRBJ2-1; no clear D gene. Per germline, CDR1 SGDLS and CDR2 YYNGEE. V was clipped by 4 bases and J by 0 bases, with 5 bases between them. The CDR3 consists of 13 residues. The CDR3 is CASSINSYNEQFF. CDR3 nucleotides: TGTGCCAGCAGCATAAACTCCTACAATGAGCAGTTCTTC.

A few counts support this clonotype. The chain uses TRBV5-1 and TRBJ2-7; D gene uncertain. V lost 2 bases and J 1 base, leaving 10 bases between the germline ends. In germline, CDR1 is SGHRS, CDR2 YFSETQ. The CDR3 contains 14 residues. CDR3 DNA: TGCGCCAGCAGCTTAGCAGCCCTATCCTACGAGCAGTACTTC. Its protein is CASSLAALSYEQYF.

In this sample, this clonotype turned up a few times. J is TRBJ2-5 and V is TRBV4-2; D tentatively fits TRBD1 or TRBD2 (5 bases each). This CDR3 has 14 residues. Trimming took off 0 bases at V and 4 bases at J, with 9 bases between the two ends. Germline CDR1 LGHNA, CDR2 YNFKEQ. CDR3 residues: CASSQETGGETQYF. The DNA for the CDR3 is TGTGCCAGCAGCCAAGAAACAGGAGGAGAGACCCAGTACTTC.

The chain recombines TRBV7-8 with TRBJ1-4, with 7 nucleotides matching TRBD1. Germline V gene sequence: CDR1 SGHVS, CDR2 FQNEAQ. The CDR3 covers 17 residues. The ends lost 5 bases at V and 4 bases at J; junction bases unmatched: 13. The CDR3 bases are TGTGCCAGCAGCCCACTCCCACCGGGACAGATTAATGAAAAACTGTTTTTT. This translates into CASSPLPPGQINEKLFF.